Given below is one T cell receptor (beta chain) in context. Germline-derived CDR1 and CDR2 are SGHRS and YFSETQ. V was pared by 4 bases and J by 9 bases, with 11 bases of the junction left unmatched. The CDR3 extends over 15 amino acids. This specimen comes from a study of shared clonotypes between healthy human individuals. Each subset's genomic DNA was split evenly across several immunoSEQ plates. Each replicate PCR on the sorted subsets used roughly 200 ng DNA (roughly 27,000 T cell genomes). Profiling relied on immunoSEQ multiplex PCR, and the TCRdb table lists in-frame clones only, not all of them. Of 1.5 million to 1.9 million clones listed, under 99% are singletons.

The sample consisted of naive CD4+ T cells sorted from blood. As for subset: CD45RA+ positively selected. The chain is built from TRBV5-1 and TRBJ2-7; 12 nucleotides agree with TRBD2. The receptor comes from a young man in good health. The chain's CDR3 is CASSDRTSGTRGQYF. CDR3 nucleotide sequence: TGCGCCAGCAGCGACCGGACTAGCGGGACTCGCGGGCAGTACTTC. Full variable domain (outside the CDR3, taken from reference TRBV5-1 and TRBJ2-7): KAGVTQTPRYLIKTRGQQVTLSCSPISGHRSVSWYQQTPGQGLQFLFEYFSETQRNKGNFPGRFSGRQFSNSRSEMNVSTLELGDSALYLCASSDRTSGTRGQYFGPGTRLTVT.